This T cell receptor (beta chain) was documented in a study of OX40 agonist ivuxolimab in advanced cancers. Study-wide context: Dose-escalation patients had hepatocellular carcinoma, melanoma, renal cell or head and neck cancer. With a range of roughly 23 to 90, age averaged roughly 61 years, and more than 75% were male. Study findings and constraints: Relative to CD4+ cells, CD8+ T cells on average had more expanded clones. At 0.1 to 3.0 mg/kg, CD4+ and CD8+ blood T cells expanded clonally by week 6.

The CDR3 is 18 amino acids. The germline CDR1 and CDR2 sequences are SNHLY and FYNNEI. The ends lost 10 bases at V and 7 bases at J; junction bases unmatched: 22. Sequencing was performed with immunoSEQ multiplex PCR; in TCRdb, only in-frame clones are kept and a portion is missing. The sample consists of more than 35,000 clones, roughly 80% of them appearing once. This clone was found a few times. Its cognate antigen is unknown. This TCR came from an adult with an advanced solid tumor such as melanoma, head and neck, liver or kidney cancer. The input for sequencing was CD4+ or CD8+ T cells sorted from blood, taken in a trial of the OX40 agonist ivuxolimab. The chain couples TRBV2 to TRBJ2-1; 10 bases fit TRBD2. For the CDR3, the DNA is TGTGCCACCCCAGGGGGCTCTAGCGGGGGCTCCTATCGAAATGAGCAGTTCTTC. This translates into CATPGGSSGGSYRNEQFF.